Sequencing of this T cell receptor (beta chain) was carried out in a study of T cell responses to AZD1222 COVID-19 vaccine. Broader study findings: Reportedly, nearly half the spike-specific TCRs target unmutated variant regions. Repertoire sampling was restricted to post-peak T cell response timepoints. White British ancestry dominated among donors, who included more females, and clonal diversity was possibly underestimated.

Method: immunoSEQ multiplex PCR; TCRdb's copy keeps in-frame clones and lacks some. The table includes about 140,000 clones, roughly 92% detected once. From germline, CDR1 is KGHSH and CDR2 LQKENI. The CDR3 contains 14 residues. V was cut by 5 bases and J by 7 bases, with 15 bases left in between. About this clone itself: Its cognate antigen is unknown.

The rearrangement links TRBV18 to TRBJ2-1; TRBD2 is a possible D gene (5 bases). This clonotype was sampled from an adult in good health. Sequencing was performed on peripheral blood, taken on day 0 of AZD1222 vaccination. The CDR3 DNA reads TGTGCCAGCTCAAATTCGGCCGGGGATAATGAGCAGTTCTTC. Translated, it gives CASSNSAGDNEQFF.